What follows is one T cell receptor beta chain and its context. Its target antigen remains unknown. The data derive from a study of T cells expressing NK-cell markers (dated by TCRdb to about 2020). Study-wide context: About eight donors provided sorted CD3+CD56+NKG2C+, CD3+CD56+NKG2C- and CD3+CD56-NKG2C+ T-cell subsets, whose TCR beta-chain repertoires were profiled. The eight sequenced donors were randomly selected healthy volunteers, three men and five women. Sequencing of the libraries produced 2 x 150 bp reads on Illumina HiSeq 2000/2500, MiSeq or NextSeq. Seven of the eight sequenced donors were HCMV-seropositive and one was HCMV-seronegative.

To determine HCMV serostatus, a commercial ELISA kit was used to detect HCMV-specific IgG in serum. Ficoll density gradient centrifugation was used to isolate peripheral blood mononuclear cells from blood. General study outcomes and caveats: Those dominant clonotypes were again the most abundant among CD3+CD56-NKG2C+ cells in a handful of donors, at about 25-60.1%. It remained unclear whether the expanded NKG2C-expressing T cell clones were specific for HCMV antigens. In six donors, the dominant CD3+CD56+NKG2C+ clonotypes ranked among the top 10 CD8+ clonotypes, making up roughly 1.0-7.0% of CD8+ T cells.

The germline V gene (reference sequence) supplies CDR1 GTSNPN and CDR2 SVGIG. Including cysteine and phenylalanine, the CDR3 has 15 amino acids. The coding DNA is unavailable. The listed sequencing device is Illumina HiSeq 2000. 5'RACE template switching, by which a universal primer site and unique molecular identifiers were added, was used to make TCR beta cDNA libraries. Priming for cDNA synthesis came from the TCR beta constant segment, and two successive PCR amplification steps followed. The paper's processing steps were these. MIGEC handled demultiplexing of the reads and grouping by UMI, while MiTCR was used to assemble and quantify clonotypes. To exclude erroneous sequences, only TCR cDNA sequences supported by at least two reads were retained. Downstream repertoire analysis used the tcR package, and clonotypes were matched across fractions by CDR3 nucleotide sequence plus V segment. VDJmatch was used to annotate antigen specificity against VDJdb, with one amino acid substitution allowed in CDR3. TCRdb reprocessed the reads into one record per CDR3 protein sequence, lacking DNA. The V and J calls reflect TCRdb's pipeline rather than the authors' work. The sample has 250,000 or so distinct CDR3 sequences on record. The ten top clones hold about 4% of the sample.

This receptor was taken from a woman between 18 and 75 years old in good health. The rearrangement joined TRBV30 to TRBJ1-1. Sequencing was carried out using blood T cells: a sorted CD56 or NKG2C T cell subset, CD4+ or CD8+ T cells, or bulk PBMC T cells (not recorded which). The CDR3: CAWSPRGWKNTEAFF.